This passage covers 18 T cell receptor beta chains from one sample sequenced in a study of CD8 T cells in ankylosing spondylitis (dated by TCRdb to about 2017). Here is what the overall study found, with its caveats: A TCR beta motif made up of fewer than 10 highly homologous amino acid variants appeared to be characteristic of blood from ankylosing spondylitis patients.

No antigen is known for these receptors. Library prep was done by 5' RACE. The sequencer listed for this sample is Illumina HiSeq 2500. TCRdb cleaned the public reads at Q25 with fastp, built clones with MiXCR and kept in-frame beta chains. Merged by CDR3 protein, the rows form single entries marked with the most common genes and DNA. This sample is represented by about 400,000 distinct CDR3 sequences; around 20% of them were singletons. Of the sample, about a sixth falls within the top ten clones. The specimen sequenced was blood, either unsorted or a sorted T cell fraction (not recorded which). Receptors originate from a male donor with ankylosing spondylitis.

This clonotype showed up many times. V and J are TRBV12-3 or TRBV12-4 and TRBJ1-1; possibly TRBD1 for D (5 bases). With 3 bases removed from V and 3 bases from J, the gap between germline ends came to 14 bases. The CDR3 has 15 residues. The chain's CDR3 is CASSLGVRGDTEAFF. DNA for the CDR3: TGTGCCAGCAGTTTGGGGGTCCGAGGGGACACTGAAGCTTTCTTT.

There are a few counts of this clonotype. The chain combines TRBV29-1 with TRBJ2-1; a weak D match, TRBD1 (5 bases). Trimming stripped 7 bases from V and 5 bases from J, with 12 bases between. Germline V gene sequence: CDR1 SQVTM, CDR2 ANQGSEA. CDR3 size: 12 residues. The CDR3 spells CSAPEGDNEQFF. DNA for the CDR3: TGCAGCGCTCCCGAAGGGGACAATGAGCAGTTCTTC.

The chain joins TRBV5-1 to TRBJ2-3, with a possible D match to TRBD1 (6 bases). This CDR3 has 15 amino acids. Trimming took 4 bases from V and 2 from J, leaving 14 bases between them. Per the germline V gene, CDR1 is SGHRS and CDR2 is YFSETQ. CDR3 DNA sequence: TGCGCCAGCAGCACAGGGCGGTTTTTCACAGATACGCAGTATTTT. Protein: CASSTGRFFTDTQYF.

This clonotype turned up a few times. The chain combines TRBV28 with TRBJ2-2; 7 bases match TRBD2. CDR3 size: 14 residues. The germline CDR1 and CDR2 sequences are MDHEN and SYDVKM. Trimming cost V 10 bases and J 8 bases; bases outside gene matches: 13. The CDR3 loop reads CATRDGGFLGELFF. The CDR3 bases are TGTGCCACCCGGGACGGGGGGTTTTTAGGGGAGCTGTTTTTT.

The V gene is TRBV4-2, the J gene TRBJ2-5; tentative D call: TRBD2 (5 bases). V was shortened by 2 bases and J by 5 bases, with 18 bases between the two germline ends. Germline V gene sequence: CDR1 LGHNA, CDR2 YNFKEQ. This CDR3 is built from 16 residues. The chain's CDR3 is CASSQNRLGVQETQYF. CDR3 DNA: TGTGCCAGCAGCCAAAATCGACTCGGGGTGCAGGAGACCCAGTACTTC.

V usage is TRBV19 and J usage is TRBJ2-1, with 7 positions matching TRBD1. CDR1 and CDR2 from the germline V gene are LNHDA and SQIVND (reference sequence). V shed 6 bases, J shed 10 bases, and the junction held 12 bases outside the gene matches. This CDR3 comprises 14 residues. CDR3 sequence reads: CASSPRGQDREQFF. The CDR3 region has the DNA TGTGCCAGTAGCCCAAGGGGGCAGGACCGAGAGCAGTTCTTC.

This clonotype was counted between two and nine times. The genes are TRBV5-6 and TRBJ2-7, with 10 bases identical to TRBD2. This CDR3 has 18 residues. The germline V gene encodes CDR1 SGHDT and CDR2 YYEEEE. The V gene end was trimmed by 0 bases and the J gene end by 1 base; junction bases not matched to a gene: 10. CDR3 loop: CASSLDLAGAPRSYEQYF. DNA for the CDR3: TGTGCCAGCAGCTTGGATCTAGCGGGAGCTCCCCGGTCCTACGAGCAGTACTTC.

This clonotype was counted between two and nine times. The chain joins TRBV3-1 to TRBJ2-7, with D tentatively TRBD2 (6 bases). V lost 2 bases and J lost 2, with 7 bases in between. The CDR3 extends over 13 amino acids. Germline lookup yields CDR1 LGHDT and CDR2 YNNKEL (reference sequence). CDR3 amino acids: CASSQRGTYEQYF. CDR3 in DNA: TGTGCCAGCAGCCAACGGGGGACCTACGAGCAGTACTTC.

The V gene is TRBV28, the J gene TRBJ2-7, with a weak D call TRBD1 (5 bases). Per the germline V gene, CDR1 is MDHEN and CDR2 is SYDVKM. This CDR3 comprises 11 residues. Trimming removed 10 bases at V and 4 bases at J, with 11 bases between. In DNA form, the CDR3 reads TGTGCCACCAAGACAGCGTACGAGCAGTACTTC. As protein: CATKTAYEQYF.

The genes are TRBV12-3 or TRBV12-4 and TRBJ2-7; no definite D call. The CDR3 consists of 16 residues. The V end was cut by 3 bases, the J end by 1 base, with 16 bases between. Here the CDR3 DNA reads TGTGCCAGCAGTTTTTGGCCTACACGAGGATCCTACGAGCAGTACTTC. It codes for CASSFWPTRGSYEQYF.

The chain employs TRBV21-1 and TRBJ2-7; the table's D gene call, TRBD1, was not cross checked with the DNA. TRBV21-1 is shown as a pseudogene. The CDR3 sequence is 15 residues long. This CDR3 reads CASSAWTGESNEQYF. The CDR3 DNA reads as TGTGCCAGCTCCGCCTGGACAGGTGAATCCAACGAGCAGTACTTC.

The chain links TRBV3-1 to TRBJ2-3; D is tentatively TRBD1 or TRBD2 (5 bases each). V gave up 4 bases and J gave up 5 bases, with 13 bases separating them. Germline values: CDR1 LGHDT, CDR2 YNNKEL (reference sequence). CDR3 length: 14 amino acids. The CDR3 sequence is CASSLKGPRDTQYF. The CDR3 DNA sequence: TGTGCCAGCAGCCTAAAGGGACCGCGAGATACGCAGTATTTT.

The rearrangement joins TRBV11-2 to TRBJ2-2; 9 nucleotides align to TRBD2. The germline V gene has CDR1 SGHAT and CDR2 FQNNGV. The CDR3 totals 17 residues. J lost 0 bases, V lost 7 bases, and 9 bases had no gene match. Here the CDR3 reads CASTQGVAGANTGELFF. The CDR3 nucleotides are TGTGCCAGCACCCAAGGGGTAGCGGGAGCGAACACCGGGGAGCTGTTTTTT.

This clonotype has a handful of counts. The V gene is TRBV7-2, the J gene TRBJ2-1; 7 nucleotides line up with TRBD2. The CDR3 is made up of 14 amino acids. Trimming took 5 bases from V and 2 from J; bases not matched to a gene: 3. CDR1 SGHTA and CDR2 FQGNSA come from the germline V gene. The CDR3 nucleotides read TGTGCCAGCAGCGGGGGGGAGACCTACAATGAGCAGTTCTTC. Protein sequence: CASSGGETYNEQFF.

DNA for the CDR3: TGTGCCAGCAGCTTGCCCCCTTCTAGCGGGAGGACCCCCCAGTACTTC. The encoded protein is CASSLPPSSGRTPQYF. The chain employs TRBV5-5 and TRBJ2-5, with 11 nucleotides matching TRBD2. The V gene's germline CDR1 is SGHKS and CDR2 YYEKEE (reference sequence). Trimming cost V 1 base and J 9 bases; bases outside gene matches: 11. This CDR3 region has 16 residues.

This rearrangement joins TRBV7-2 to TRBJ2-3, with no clear D. Germline V CDR1 and CDR2: SGHTA, FQGNSA. Trimming removed 2 bases from V and 2 bases from J, with 8 bases in between. CDR3 length: 14 residues. CDR3 DNA sequence: TGTGCCAGCAGCTTATGGCTTTTCACAGATACGCAGTATTTT. This encodes CASSLWLFTDTQYF.

This clonotype was observed a handful of times. V is TRBV12-3 or TRBV12-4 and J is TRBJ2-3; D is unclear. The germline V and J ends were trimmed by 6 bases and 5 bases, with 24 bases remaining between them. The CDR3 runs to 17 residues. The CDR3 sequence: CASSKENRPIIIDTQYF. The CDR3 bases are TGTGCCAGCAGCAAAGAGAACAGACCCATAATCATAGATACGCAGTATTTT.

This clonotype was seen more than once but under ten times. This sequence joins TRBV11-3 and TRBJ1-2; D is uncertain. The V end was cut by 2 bases, the J end by 6 bases, with 7 bases between. The CDR3 loop spans 12 amino acids. Germline CDR1 reads SGHNT; CDR2 reads YENEEA. CDR3 protein: CASSLSSNGYTF. The CDR3, as DNA: TGTGCCAGCAGCTTATCCAGTAATGGCTACACCTTC.